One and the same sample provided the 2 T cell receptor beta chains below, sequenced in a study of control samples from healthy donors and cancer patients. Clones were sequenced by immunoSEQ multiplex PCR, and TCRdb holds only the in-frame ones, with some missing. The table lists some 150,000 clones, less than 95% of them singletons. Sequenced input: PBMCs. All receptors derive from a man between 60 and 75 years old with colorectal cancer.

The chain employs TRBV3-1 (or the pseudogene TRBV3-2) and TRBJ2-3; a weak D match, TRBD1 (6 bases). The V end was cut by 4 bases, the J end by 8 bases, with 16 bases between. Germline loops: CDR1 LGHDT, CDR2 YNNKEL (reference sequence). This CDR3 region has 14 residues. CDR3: CASSPTGRGGTQYF. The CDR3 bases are TGTGCCAGCAGCCCTACCGGCAGGGGTGGTACGCAGTATTTT.

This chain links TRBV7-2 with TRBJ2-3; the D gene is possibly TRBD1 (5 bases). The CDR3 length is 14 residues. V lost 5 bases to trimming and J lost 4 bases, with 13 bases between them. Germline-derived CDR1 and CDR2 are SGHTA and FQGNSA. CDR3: CASSTRQFPDTQYF. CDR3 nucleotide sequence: TGTGCCAGCAGCACTCGACAGTTCCCAGATACGCAGTATTTT.